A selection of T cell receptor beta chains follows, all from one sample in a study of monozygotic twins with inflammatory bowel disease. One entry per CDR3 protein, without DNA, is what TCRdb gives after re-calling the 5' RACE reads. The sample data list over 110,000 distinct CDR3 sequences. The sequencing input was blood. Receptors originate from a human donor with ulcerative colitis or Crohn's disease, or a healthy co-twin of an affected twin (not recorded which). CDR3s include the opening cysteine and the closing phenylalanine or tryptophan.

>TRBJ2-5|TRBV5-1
CASEGTGGSETQYF
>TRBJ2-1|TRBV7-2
CASSLAGTSGGEQFF
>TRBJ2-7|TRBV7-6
CASSLRTRYEQYF
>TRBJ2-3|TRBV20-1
CSATGAGAVDTQYF
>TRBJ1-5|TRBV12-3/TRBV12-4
CASSLTGPNQPQHF
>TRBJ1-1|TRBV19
CASSIGAGNTEAFF
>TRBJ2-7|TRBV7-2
CASSLRTGLWYEQYF
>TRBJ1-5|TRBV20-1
CSARGGQFNQPQHF
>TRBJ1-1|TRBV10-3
CAISFQGANTEAFF
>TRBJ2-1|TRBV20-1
CSARSGSYNEQFF
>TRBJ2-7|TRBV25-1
CASRQPGQGTYEQYF
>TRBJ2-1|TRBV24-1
CATSDRSGGASYNEQFF
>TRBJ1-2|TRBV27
CASSSGQGREANYGYTF
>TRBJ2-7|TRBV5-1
CASSRNRGGSYEQYF
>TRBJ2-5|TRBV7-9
CASSLWGKETQYF
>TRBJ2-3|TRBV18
CASSPVTDTQYF
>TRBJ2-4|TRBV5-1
CASSSDWSGDIQYF
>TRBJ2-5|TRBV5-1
CASSLDPIGQETQYF
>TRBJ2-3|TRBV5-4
CASSQAGSDTQYF
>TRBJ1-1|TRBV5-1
CASSYTDRGASNTEAFF
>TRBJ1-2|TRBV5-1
CASRSTGGRLYGYTF
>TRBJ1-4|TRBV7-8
CASSRQVPNEKLFF
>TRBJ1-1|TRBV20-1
CSATLDRNTEAFF
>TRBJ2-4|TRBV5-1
CASSLEGRSRMYF
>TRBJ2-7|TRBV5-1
CASSPFRDNYEQYF